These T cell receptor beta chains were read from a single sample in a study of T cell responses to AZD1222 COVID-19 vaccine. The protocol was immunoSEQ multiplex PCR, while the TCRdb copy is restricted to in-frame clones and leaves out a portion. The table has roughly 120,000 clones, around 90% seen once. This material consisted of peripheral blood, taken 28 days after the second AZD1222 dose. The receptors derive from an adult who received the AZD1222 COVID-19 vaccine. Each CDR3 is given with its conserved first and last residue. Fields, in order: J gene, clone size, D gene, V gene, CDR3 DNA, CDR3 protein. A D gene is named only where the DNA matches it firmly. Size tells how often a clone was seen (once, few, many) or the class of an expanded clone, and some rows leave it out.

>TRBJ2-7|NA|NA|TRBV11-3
TGTGCCAGCAGCTGGGTAGGGGGCTACGAGCAGTACTTC
CASSWVGGYEQYF
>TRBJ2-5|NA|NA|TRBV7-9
TGTGCCAGCAGCTTAATAGGGTTTGGGGAAGAGACCCAGTACTTC
CASSLIGFGEETQYF
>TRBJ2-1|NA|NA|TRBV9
TGTGCCAGCAGCGTAGCTGACCTCGGGGCGAGGGGTGAGCAGTTCTTC
CASSVADLGARGEQFF
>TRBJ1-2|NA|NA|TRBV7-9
TGTGCCAGCAGCCCTCGCCAACAGGGTCCCCTCTATGGCTACACCTTC
CASSPRQQGPLYGYTF
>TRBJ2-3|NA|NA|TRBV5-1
TGCGCCAGCGGTCGATCTAGCACAGATACGCAGTATTTT
CASGRSSTDTQYF
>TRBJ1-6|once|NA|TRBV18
TGTGCCAGCTCACCTCTCCCGCAGGGCTCCTATAATTCACCCCTCCACTTT
CASSPLPQGSYNSPLHF
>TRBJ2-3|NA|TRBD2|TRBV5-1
TGCGCCAGCAGCTTGGCTGGGACTAGCGGGAGGGCCTTCACAGATACGCAGTATTTT
CASSLAGTSGRAFTDTQYF
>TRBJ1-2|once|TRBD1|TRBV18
TGTGCCAGCTCAGCGTATTCCGGGACAGGGATAGACTATGGCTACACCTTC
CASSAYSGTGIDYGYTF
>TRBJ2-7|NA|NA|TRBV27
TGTGCCAGCAGGTCTCTGGACGGGAAGGCGCGAGAGCAGTACTTC
CASRSLDGKAREQYF
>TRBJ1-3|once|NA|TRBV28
TGTGCCAGCAAACAGTATCTGGACACCATATATTTT
CASKQYLDTIYF
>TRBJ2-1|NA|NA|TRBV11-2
TGTGCCAGCAGCTCGACGAAAGGGAGCTCCTACAATGAGCAGTTCTTC
CASSSTKGSSYNEQFF
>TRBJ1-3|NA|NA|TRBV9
TGTGCCAGCAGCGTAGTACCGGGGGAGAACACCATATATTTT
CASSVVPGENTIYF
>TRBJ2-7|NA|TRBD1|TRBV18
TGTGCCAGCTCACTACCGGGACAGGGCCTCTACGAGCAGTACTTC
CASSLPGQGLYEQYF
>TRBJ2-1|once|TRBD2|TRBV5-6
TGTGCCAGCAGCTTGGCCCTTAGGCTAGCGGGGAATGAGCAGTTCTTC
CASSLALRLAGNEQFF
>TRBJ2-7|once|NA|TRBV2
TGTGCCAGCAGTGAAGCGGGTCCGGGCTACTTC
CASSEAGPGYF
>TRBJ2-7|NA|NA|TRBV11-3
TGTGCCAGCAGCCCGTGGGGGGATTACTACGAGCAGTACTTC
CASSPWGDYYEQYF
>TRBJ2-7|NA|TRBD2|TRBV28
TGTGCCAGCCGTGTGGGAGGGGAACGATACGAGCAGTACTTC
CASRVGGERYEQYF
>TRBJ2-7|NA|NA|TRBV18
TGTGCCAGCTCACCATTGGGCCGCCCTAGGGAGGTCGACGAGCAGTACTTC
CASSPLGRPREVDEQYF
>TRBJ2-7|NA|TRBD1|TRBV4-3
TGCGCCAGCAGCCTCGGGACAGGGGGAAACTACGAGCAGTACTTC
CASSLGTGGNYEQYF
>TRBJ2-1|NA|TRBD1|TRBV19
TGTGCCAGTAGTATAATCCGGGGACAGTCCTACAATGAGCAGTTCTTC
CASSIIRGQSYNEQFF
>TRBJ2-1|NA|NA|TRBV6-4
TGTGCCAGCAGTGGCGGGGCGGAACCTTCCTCCTACAATGAGCAGTTCTTC
CASSGGAEPSSYNEQFF
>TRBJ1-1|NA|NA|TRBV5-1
TGCGCCAGCAGCTCAGCAGGGGATCGCACTGAAGCTTTCTTT
CASSSAGDRTEAFF
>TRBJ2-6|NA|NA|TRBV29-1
TGCAGCGTTGCTACGGGTATCTCTGGGGCCAACGTCCTGACTTTC
CSVATGISGANVLTF
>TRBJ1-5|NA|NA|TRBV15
TGTGCCACCAGCAGAGACGATCAGCCCCAGCATTTT
CATSRDDQPQHF
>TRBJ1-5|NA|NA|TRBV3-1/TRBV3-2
TGTGCCAGCAGCCCAGTCAAAGGGGGCAATCAGCCCCAGCATTTT
CASSPVKGGNQPQHF
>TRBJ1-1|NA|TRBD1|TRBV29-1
TGCAGCGTTGACGACAGGGGCGACACTGAAGCTTTCTTT
CSVDDRGDTEAFF
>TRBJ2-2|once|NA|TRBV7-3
TGTGCCAGCAGCTTCGGCCAGGGGACCACCGGGGAGCTGTTTTTT
CASSFGQGTTGELFF
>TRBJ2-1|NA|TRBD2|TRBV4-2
TGTGCCAGCAGCCAAGGAGAGGGGACTAGCGGCTCCTACAATGAGCAGTTCTTC
CASSQGEGTSGSYNEQFF
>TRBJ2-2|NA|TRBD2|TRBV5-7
TGTGCCAGCAGCCCGGGACTAGCGGAGCTGCCGAACACCGGGGAGCTGTTTTTT
CASSPGLAELPNTGELFF
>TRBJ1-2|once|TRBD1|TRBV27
TGTGCCAGCAGTCCCACGGGTCCGCAGGGGGCTAACTATGGCTACACCTTC
CASSPTGPQGANYGYTF
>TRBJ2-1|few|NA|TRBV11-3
TGTGCCAGCAGCCGCGCCGACCTCCCCAACGAGCAGTTCTTC
CASSRADLPNEQFF
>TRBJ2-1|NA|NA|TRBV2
TGTGCCAGCGCGGGGGCCGTGAACAATGAGCAGTTCTTC
CASAGAVNNEQFF
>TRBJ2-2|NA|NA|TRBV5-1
TGCGCCAGCAGCTTTGACTCTGGGGGCATCACCGGGGAGCTGTTTTTT
CASSFDSGGITGELFF
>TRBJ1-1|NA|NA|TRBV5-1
TGCGCCAGCAGCTTGGGCGGCCTAGGGGCTGAAGCTTTCTTT
CASSLGGLGAEAFF
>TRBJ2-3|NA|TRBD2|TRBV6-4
TGTGCCAGCAGTGACTCGCCAGGGAGGGGCACAGATACGCAGTATTTT
CASSDSPGRGTDTQYF
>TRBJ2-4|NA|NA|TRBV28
TGTGCCAGCGGCTCCTTCACGGGGAACATTCAGTACTTC
CASGSFTGNIQYF
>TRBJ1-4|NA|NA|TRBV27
TGTGCCAGCAGCTCACCGGGTCCGTATTCGTCGGAAAAACTGTTTTTT
CASSSPGPYSSEKLFF
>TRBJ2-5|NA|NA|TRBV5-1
TGCGCCAGCAGCTTCACCCCGACCCGTAGGGCAGGTACGGAGACCCAGTACTTC
CASSFTPTRRAGTETQYF
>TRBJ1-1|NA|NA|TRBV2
TGTGCCAGCTTACGACTGAACACTGAAGCTTTCTTT
CASLRLNTEAFF
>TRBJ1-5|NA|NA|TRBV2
TGTGCCAGCATCCTAGTGGGGCTGACAGACAATCAGCCCCAGCATTTT
CASILVGLTDNQPQHF
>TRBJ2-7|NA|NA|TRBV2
TGTGCCAGCAGTAACCTCGGGAAAGACGAGCAGTACTTC
CASSNLGKDEQYF
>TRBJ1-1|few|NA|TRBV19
TGTGCCAGTAGTATGCCAGGGACATCTGAAGCTTTCTTT
CASSMPGTSEAFF
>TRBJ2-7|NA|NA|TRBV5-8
TGTGCCAGCAGCTTGGTCTACGACCCCTACGAGCAGTACTTC
CASSLVYDPYEQYF
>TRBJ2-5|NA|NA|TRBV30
TGTGCCTGGAGTGTAATGGCGGGCGCCCCGGAGACCCAGTACTTC
CAWSVMAGAPETQYF
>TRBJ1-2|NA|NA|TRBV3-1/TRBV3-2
TGTGCCAGCTCGTCAGGGGACTATGGCTACACCTTC
CASSSGDYGYTF
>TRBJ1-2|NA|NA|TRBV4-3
TGCGCCAGCAGCCAAGTAAACTATGGCTACACCTTC
CASSQVNYGYTF
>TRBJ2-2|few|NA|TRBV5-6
TGTGCCAGCAGCTCAGCCACAGGGAAGTTCGAGAACACCGGGGAGCTGTTTTTT
CASSSATGKFENTGELFF
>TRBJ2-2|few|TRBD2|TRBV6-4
TGTGCCAGCAGTGGGCTAGCGGAGACCGGGGAGCTGTTTTTT
CASSGLAETGELFF
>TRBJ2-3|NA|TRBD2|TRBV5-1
TGCGCCAGCAGCTCTGGGGAGGGAATTGGCGATACGCAGTATTTT
CASSSGEGIGDTQYF